The sequence of this T cell receptor (beta chain) was determined in a study of cytomegalovirus exposure and HLA in healthy donors (dated by TCRdb to 2015 to 2018). Regarding the complete study: An earlier analysis of more than 550 of the donors reported about 260 Gb of sequence data and around 100 million unique TCR beta sequences obtained from around 190 million T cells. An early release covering just under 650 HLA-typed donors comprised 250 to 350 gigabases of sequencing data and 65 million to 100 million unique TCR sequences. Of the 350 to 400 genotyped donors, 65% to 90% fell in the genetic ancestry cluster associated with self-reported Caucasian donors. The study aimed to test whether signatures of past pathogen exposure could be identified by cataloging public T cell receptors. The T cell repertoires of around 670 subjects were profiled by immunosequencing and related to cytomegalovirus serostatus. Along with the roughly 670-subject first cohort, a separate validation cohort of over a hundred different subjects was used. High-throughput TCR immunosequencing, statistical association of individual TCRs with disease status, and machine learning were combined to predict cytomegalovirus infection status. In a later analysis, previously published TCR beta repertoires from 666 donors were re-analyzed and high-resolution HLA genotyping was added so that TCR occurrence patterns could be studied. The later analysis used no new phenotypic data to find candidate immune exposures, relying instead on TCR beta sequences and their occurrence across donors. An earlier analysis of several hundred of the donors applied high-throughput TCR beta sequencing to assess whether each TCR beta V gene segment acted as functional or pseudogenic. Alongside the repertoire data, information on donor age, sex, ethnicity and CMV serostatus was compiled. Genome-wide SNP genotypes for about 60% of the roughly 700 donors were used in a later genetic analysis, which treated that subset as a discovery cohort. All discovery cohort repertoires had been generated on a single sequencing platform. Class I and class II HLA loci were covered by the typing at four-digit resolution. Typing coverage differed by locus: A, B, C, DRB1 and DQB1 were typed in roughly 620-640 donors, DQA1 in roughly 510, DPA1 in roughly 590, and DPB1 in around 440. Roughly 5 DR-DQ haplotypes were handled as single units for association and clustering because linkage in the cohort was strong. Among roughly 400 genotyped donors of the cohort, an average of around 250,000 unique TCR beta nucleotide sequences was sequenced per donor, of which about 19% were non-productive. What the study reported, not specific to this receptor: Across donors, most TCR sequences were observed very rarely, whereas some public TCRs were present in many individuals. When HLA alleles, especially DR and DQ, strongly co-occurred, attributing TCR associations to individual alleles was difficult. HLA typing was unavailable for some donors at each locus, so association tests used only the typed subset. A later analysis found that HLA-associated TCR beta chains were more clonally expanded and had lower generation probabilities than equally common non-associated chains. In vitro tests confirmed that three of the cytomegalovirus-associated TCR beta chains recognize cytomegalovirus antigens. An earlier analysis of some 590 of the donors showed that most TCR beta V segments appeared in productive rearrangements either about 87% or about 30% of the time, which broadly matched IMGT annotations. A further reported finding was that TCR beta sequences accurately predicted the HLA-A and HLA-B alleles for most subjects in the first cohort. The classifier was reported to diagnose cytomegalovirus status with high specificity and sensitivity in both the original and validation cohorts. V-gene and J-gene trimming of TCR beta chains was associated with a missense DCLRE1C variant in a later genetic analysis, and the association was replicated in an independent cohort. The authors suggested that the approach could potentially be generalized to other disease states and immunological phenotypes. The cohort was sequenced for TCR beta chains only, and without alpha or paired-chain data the features that could be detected were limited. In a later analysis, several top co-occurrence clusters were reported to appear linked to parvovirus B19, influenza, CMV and Epstein-Barr virus. Linkage disequilibrium might explain the correlated functional status among segregating V segments, but an unknown experimental factor could not be excluded. A total of around 150 TCR beta chains were listed by the study as associated with cytomegalovirus. In a later analysis, about 16,000 TCR beta sequences were associated with specific HLA alleles at a false discovery rate of 0.05. The presence/absence analyses assumed that sequencing depth was roughly uniform across donors, and that assumption may not be true. Because the 87-base-pair reads could not distinguish some IMGT-functional V segments, including TRBV6-2 and TRBV6-3, those segments were excluded. In a later analysis, TCR association rates were found to vary across HLA loci, with the most associated TCRs seen for DRB1 alleles and the fewest for HLA-C alleles. Because counts were too low, more than 15 rarely observed V segments, including chromosome 9 orphons, were left out of the earlier analysis of 587 of the donors. According to a later genetic analysis, donors in an Asian-associated ancestry cluster had fewer N-insertions in productive TCRs than the approximately 710-donor mean. Most CMV-associated TCR beta chains appeared to be HLA-restricted in a later analysis, and the HLA associations seemed to be driven largely by CMV exposure. A cluster of highly shared sequence variants was judged likely to be a technical artifact of the sequencing pipeline. Immune exposure information for the cohort was limited to CMV serostatus.

The germline V gene yields SGHRS for CDR1 and YFSETQ for CDR2. V gives up 2 bases and J gives up 3 bases, and the segment between their germline ends measures 8 bases. From the cysteine up to the phenylalanine, the CDR3 has a length of 13 residues. Just the 39-base CDR3 DNA is kept, in frame starting at base 1. Library preparation used the immunoSEQ multiplex PCR assay. For the multiplex PCR, a mixture combining 60 forward primers for TCR Vbeta segments and 13 reverse primers for TCR Jbeta segments was used. Amplification of the CDR3 region of rearranged TCR beta genes was performed with a multiplex PCR assay on genomic DNA. On the Illumina HiSeq System, the amplified TCR beta libraries were sequenced as 87-base-pair reads. On the authors' methods: A later analysis counted approximately 84 million unique TCR beta chains across the 500 to 850 repertoires, and some 11 million of these chains were shared by at least two donors. To remove PCR and sequencing errors, raw reads were error-corrected and collapsed into unique sequences using a nearest-neighbor algorithm that merged closely related sequences. To assign V, D and J gene segments, CDR3 sequences were aligned to IMGT reference sequences. For a sequence to be retained, at least a six-nucleotide match to both a V gene segment and a J gene segment was required. A rearrangement counted as productive if the CDR3 had no stop codons and remained in frame with V and J, and every other rearrangement counted as non-productive. Following IMGT convention, CDR3 was defined as the stretch from the second conserved V-encoded cysteine to the conserved J-encoded phenylalanine. Sequences without an unambiguous match to a single V gene segment were excluded from the earlier analysis of a few hundred of the donors. An earlier analysis of a few hundred of the donors called V segments functional above 56.7% productive rearrangements and segregating when the between-donor standard deviation exceeded 5%. A statistical classification framework was built to diagnose cytomegalovirus status from the catalog of TCR beta chain sequences. V and J gene assignment, in a later analysis, came from comparing TCR nucleotide sequences with IMGT/GENE-DB human TR gene sequences. The TCRdist pipeline was used in a later analysis to assign CDR3 sequences and most-parsimonious VDJ recombination scenarios. In a later analysis, each TCR beta chain was defined by its CDR3 amino acid sequence together with its V-gene family, and reads without a unique V-gene family were excluded. As a way to deal with suspected cross-contamination and a sequencing artifact, a later analysis dropped approximately 570 nucleotide sequences that were highly shared and had low generation probability. A later analysis calculated a clonal expansion index for each public chain from normalized within-repertoire ranks of inferred template counts. A later analysis computed generation probabilities with a VDJ recombination model fitted to out-of-frame rearrangements, and checked the results against IGoR. In a later analysis, hypergeometric tests were used to score TCR-TCR, TCR-HLA and TCR-CMV co-occurrence, with a repertoire-size bias correction applied to TCR pairs. To estimate false discovery rates, a later analysis permuted the HLA or CMV assignments 20 times. A later analysis grouped co-occurring TCRs with DBSCAN, adding TCRdist sequence similarity when clustering within HLA-allele-positive subsets. Co-occurrence clustering excluded repertoires with fewer than 30,000 or more than 120,000 public chains, plus five with anomalous nucleotide sharing. In its TCRdb copy, this immuneACCESS table keeps in-frame sequences only and misses some clones. Where compared with another copy, unresolved V genes explain less than half of these, and the others have no known cause. Clone size and V and J calls were adopted from that table, with D and trimming inferred from the DNA. This sample has hundreds of thousands of clones in its table, and roughly 70% of those were observed once. The ten largest make up about 2.5% of the sample.

The cohort was made up of several hundred healthy bone marrow donors. At the time of sampling, all cohort members were nominally healthy, though unrecorded immune exposures were likely present. The donor tested CMV seropositive, placing the donor among the 289 seropositive members of the cohort. A peripheral blood sample was collected from each donor, and TCR beta sequencing was performed on peripheral blood mononuclear cells. The Qiagen DNeasy Blood Extraction Kit was used to extract genomic DNA from the blood cell samples. This clone was picked up a small number of times. What this receptor recognizes is not known. Qualities for individual bases were not recorded, and no much larger clone is one base off.

The receptor comes from a man aged 35-49 years in good health and CMV-seropositive. The sequenced sample consisted of PBMCs. The chain links TRBV5-1 with TRBJ1-2; the D gene identity is not certain. CDR3 loop: CASSFFADYGYTF. The DNA sequence reads TGCGCCAGCAGCTTTTTCGCAGACTATGGCTACACCTTC. With the portions outside the CDR3 filled from the reference TRBV5-1 and TRBJ1-2 genes, the complete variable region becomes KAGVTQTPRYLIKTRGQQVTLSCSPISGHRSVSWYQQTPGQGLQFLFEYFSETQRNKGNFPGRFSGRQFSNSRSEMNVSTLELGDSALYLCASSFFADYGYTFGSGTRLTVV.